This T cell receptor beta chain was retrieved from a study of cytomegalovirus exposure and HLA in healthy donors (TCRdb year 2017). Regarding the research as a whole: According to a later analysis, one platform produced both the 110 or so validation repertoires and the 550 to 800 repertoires of the first cohort. The aim of the study was to test whether cataloging public T cell receptors could identify signatures of past pathogen exposure. Along with the roughly 700-subject first cohort, a separate validation cohort of over 90 different subjects was used. To predict cytomegalovirus infection status, the study brought together high-throughput TCR immunosequencing, statistical association of individual TCRs with disease status, and machine learning.

To note about this clone: Which antigen it targets is not known. Within one base of it there is no much larger clone, and no base qualities were kept.

The germline V gene supplies CDR1 LGHNA and CDR2 YNFKEQ. The V end gives up 5 bases and the J end 6 bases, leaving 9 bases in the junction not matched to a gene. The CDR3 spans 16 residues, from the cysteine through the phenylalanine. The kept DNA is CDR3 alone, 48 bases in frame from the first base. Library preparation employed the immunoSEQ multiplex PCR assay. The authors' analysis ran thus. A statistical classification framework was developed to diagnose cytomegalovirus status using the catalog of TCR beta chain sequences. Entries here come from immuneACCESS through TCRdb and include only in-frame sequences with V and J called. Some clones fail to appear in such tables; in the studies checked, an unresolved V gene covers under half of the shortfall, and the cause of the remainder is unknown. V and J calls plus clone size are reproduced from that table; the DNA served to infer D and trimming. The sample table records 150,000 to 170,000 clones; less than 90% of these occur just once. The ten biggest clones cover around 24% of the sample.

The donors belonged to the validation cohort of under 150 subjects, which was separate from the roughly 670-subject first cohort. Points the paper makes about the study in general: The study gave a list of over 150 TCR beta chains associated with cytomegalovirus. In both the original and validation cohorts, the classifier was reported to diagnose cytomegalovirus status with high specificity and sensitivity. Three of the identified cytomegalovirus-associated TCR beta chains were confirmed in vitro to be specific for cytomegalovirus antigens. The validation cohort had no HLA typing available for a later analysis, so co-occurrence within that cohort was assessed over all 120 or so repertoires. While some public TCRs were present in many individuals, most TCR sequences turned up only very rarely across donors. The authors suggested that the approach could potentially be extended to other disease states and immunological phenotypes. Subsequent analysis determined that TCRs grouped into clusters in the first cohort also showed a tendency toward co-occurrence across the roughly 130 validation repertoires, and 94% of cluster scores exceeded 0.

The rearrangement joined TRBV4-2 to TRBJ1-5; a stretch of 11 junction bases matches TRBD1. Sequenced material: PBMCs. This sequence originates from a man aged 18 to 35 in good health and CMV-seropositive. The nucleotide sequence is TGTGCCAGCAGCGCCGGACAGGGGGCGCTAGGTCAGCCCCAGCATTTT. Its translation is CASSAGQGALGQPQHF.